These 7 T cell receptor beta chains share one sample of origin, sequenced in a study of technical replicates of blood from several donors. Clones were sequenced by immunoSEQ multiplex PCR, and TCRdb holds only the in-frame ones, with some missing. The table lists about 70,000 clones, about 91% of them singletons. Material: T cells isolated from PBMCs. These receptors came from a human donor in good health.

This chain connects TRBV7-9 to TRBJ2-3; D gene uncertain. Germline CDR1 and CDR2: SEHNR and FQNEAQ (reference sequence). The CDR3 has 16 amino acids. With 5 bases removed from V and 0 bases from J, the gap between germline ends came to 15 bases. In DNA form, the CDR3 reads TGTGCCAGCAGCCCCACAAGTTTCTCGAGCACAGATACGCAGTATTTT. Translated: CASSPTSFSSTDTQYF. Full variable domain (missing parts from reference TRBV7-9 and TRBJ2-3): DTGVSQNPRHKITKRGQNVTFRCDPISEHNRLYWYRQTLGQGPEFLTYFQNEAQLEKSRLLSDRFSAERPKGSFSTLEIQRTEQGDSAMYLCASSPTSFSSTDTQYFGPGTRLTVL.

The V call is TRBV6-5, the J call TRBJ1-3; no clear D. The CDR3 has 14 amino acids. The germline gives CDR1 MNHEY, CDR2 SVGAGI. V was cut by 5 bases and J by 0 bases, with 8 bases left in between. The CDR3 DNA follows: TGTGCCAGCAGTGACGGGTTCTCTGGAAACACCATATATTTT. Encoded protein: CASSDGFSGNTIYF.

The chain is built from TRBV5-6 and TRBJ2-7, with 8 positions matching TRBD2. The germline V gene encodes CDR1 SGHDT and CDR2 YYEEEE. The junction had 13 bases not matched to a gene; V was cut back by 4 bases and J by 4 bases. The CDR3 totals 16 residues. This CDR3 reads CASSPSQLAVAYEQYF. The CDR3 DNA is TGTGCCAGCAGCCCGAGCCAACTAGCGGTCGCTTACGAGCAGTACTTC.

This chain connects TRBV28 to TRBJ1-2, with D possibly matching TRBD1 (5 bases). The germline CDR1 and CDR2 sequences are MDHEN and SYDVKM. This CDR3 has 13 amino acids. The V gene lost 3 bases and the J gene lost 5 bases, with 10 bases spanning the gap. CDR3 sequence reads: CASSFQGPYGYTF. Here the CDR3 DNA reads TGTGCCAGCAGTTTTCAGGGCCCGTATGGCTACACCTTC.

DNA of the CDR3: TGTGCCAGCAGCCAAGTTCTCACTGAAGCTTTCTTT. Translation: CASSQVLTEAFF. The J gene is TRBJ1-1, the V gene TRBV14; D not resolved. Between the trimmed V and J ends, which lost 1 base and 4 bases, there was a span of 4 bases. Germline CDR1 SGHDN, CDR2 FVKESK. The CDR3 is 12 residues long.

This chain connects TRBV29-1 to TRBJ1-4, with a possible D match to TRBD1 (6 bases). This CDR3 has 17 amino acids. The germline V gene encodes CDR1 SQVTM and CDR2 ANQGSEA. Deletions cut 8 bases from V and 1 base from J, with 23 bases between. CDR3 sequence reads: CSSSRRGGDGTNEKLFF. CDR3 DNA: TGCAGCTCCTCCCGGAGGGGGGGCGATGGAACTAATGAAAAACTGTTTTTT.

The CDR3 DNA is TGTGCCATACAGACTAGCGGGGTCAATGAGCAGTTCTTC. This translates into CAIQTSGVNEQFF. The chain employs TRBV10-3 and TRBJ2-1; 11 positions match TRBD2. V trimming: 9 bases; J trimming: 6 bases; junction bases outside the gene matches: 4. Germline CDR1 is ENHRY and CDR2 is SYGVKD. The CDR3 extends over 13 amino acids.